This record covers a single T cell receptor beta chain. Its antigen is undetermined. This sample's time point: week 35, safety follow-up. One vaccine dose held 300 ug of mutant IDH1 20-mer peptide and came with topical imiquimod. Each patient was administered eight vaccinations, scheduled in weeks 1, 3, 5, 7, 11, 15, 19 and 23. Sequencing used immunoSEQ multiplex PCR; TCRdb keeps in-frame clones, though not all of them. The data hold about 50,000 clones, with less than 90% observed a single time. This sample was taken from a study of a mutant IDH1 vaccine in newly diagnosed glioma. The wider study: V12 occurred at week 35 and V13 at week 47.

This specimen consisted of PBMCs, obtained from a glioma patient whose treatment included an IDH1 peptide vaccine. This TCR came from a woman younger than 35 with glioma.

The CDR3 DNA follows: TGTGCCACCAGCAGAGGGGACGGCATCACAGATACGCAGTATTTT. It translates to CATSRGDGITDTQYF. V gene TRBV15 combines with J gene TRBJ2-3, with D possibly called TRBD1 or TRBD2 (5 bases each). Trimming removed 1 base at V and 2 bases at J, with 10 bases between. The CDR3 is made up of 15 amino acids. Germline CDR1 LNHNV, CDR2 YYDKDF (reference sequence).